These 18 T cell receptor beta chains were sequenced from one sample in a study of shared clonotypes between healthy human individuals. Method: immunoSEQ multiplex PCR; TCRdb's copy keeps in-frame clones and lacks some. The sample lists roughly 500,000 clones; roughly 80% were seen once. Sequencing input: PBMCs. Receptors were obtained from a woman aged 35 to 49 in good health. Some clones in this sample may be carry-over from other donors' samples.

This chain connects TRBV18 to TRBJ2-7, with 7 bases identical to TRBD2. Germline trimming cut 1 base from V and 0 bases from J; bases unmatched to any gene: 3. Germline CDR1 reads KGHSH; CDR2 reads LQKENI. CDR3 length equals 15 residues. The CDR3 is CASSPLGGSSYEQYF. The CDR3 DNA follows: TGTGCCAGCTCACCACTCGGGGGGAGCTCCTACGAGCAGTACTTC.

The chain is built from TRBV5-1 and TRBJ2-1; D call uncertain. There are 14 residues in the CDR3. With 0 bases removed from V and 0 bases from J, the gap between germline ends came to 4 bases. Germline CDR1 reads SGHRS; CDR2 reads YFSETQ. The CDR3: CASSLGFSYNEQFF. CDR3 DNA: TGCGCCAGCAGCTTGGGATTCTCCTACAATGAGCAGTTCTTC.

A word on this clone: A far larger clone is a single base away, which makes a read error likely. The V and J genes are TRBV7-9 and TRBJ2-3; D could derive from TRBD1 or TRBD2 (5 bases each). The CDR3 has 11 residues. Per germline, CDR1 SEHNR and CDR2 FQNEAQ (reference sequence). V gave up 6 bases and J gave up 5 bases, with 6 bases separating them. This CDR3 is CASRGEDTQYF. DNA of the CDR3: TGTGCCAGCAGGGGGGAAGATACGCAGTATTTT.

As for this clone: Other DNA sequences from this sample encode an identical CDR3 as well. The chain employs TRBV4-3 and TRBJ2-7; 12 positions agree with TRBD2. Trimming at V came to 0 bases and at J to 4 bases, leaving 4 bases not matched to a gene. The CDR3 is made up of 16 amino acids. Per the germline V gene, CDR1 is LGHNA and CDR2 is YSLEER. In DNA form, the CDR3 reads TGCGCCAGCAGCCAAGATCCCCTAGCGGGAGGGTACGAGCAGTACTTC. Protein: CASSQDPLAGGYEQYF.

This sequence joins TRBV28 and TRBJ2-7; TRBD1 aligns across 9 bases. The CDR3 extends over 14 amino acids. Per the germline V gene, CDR1 is MDHEN and CDR2 is SYDVKM. V lost 6 bases, J lost 5 bases, and 8 bases stayed unmatched. CDR3 loop: CASSGDREIHEQYF. CDR3 DNA sequence: TGTGCCAGCAGCGGGGACAGGGAAATCCACGAGCAGTACTTC.

This clone came up a few times. The chain has TRBV10-2 and TRBJ1-5; a weak D match, TRBD1 (5 bases). The CDR3 consists of 13 residues. Trimming cost V 6 bases and J 6 bases, with 12 bases left between them. Germline-derived CDR1 and CDR2 are WSHSY and SAAADI. CDR3 amino acids: CASSTGSVQPQHF. The CDR3 DNA reads TGCGCCAGCAGCACAGGATCGGTTCAGCCCCAGCATTTT.

This clone was counted a few times. For the CDR3, the DNA is TGCGCCAGCAGCTTCGGGGACAGGATCACAGATACGCAGTATTTT. Its protein is CASSFGDRITDTQYF. This rearrangement joins TRBV5-1 to TRBJ2-3; TRBD1 matches at 8 bases. Germline CDR1 reads SGHRS; CDR2 reads YFSETQ. The V gene end was trimmed by 2 bases and the J gene end by 2 bases; junction bases not matched to a gene: 4. The CDR3 runs to 15 residues.

As to this clone: With a far larger clone one base away, a read error is the likely cause. Within the sample, other DNA sequences also encode this same CDR3. The genes are TRBV29-1 and TRBJ1-2; 7 bases are a match to TRBD1. Looked up from germline, CDR1 is SQVTM and CDR2 is ANQGSEA. The CDR3 runs 14 residues. The CDR3: CSAGTAHSWDGYTF. As DNA, the CDR3 is TGCAGTGCTGGGACAGCGCACTCATGGGATGGCTACACCTTC.

The J gene is TRBJ1-1, the V gene TRBV6-5; perhaps TRBD1 as D (5 bases). The CDR3 is 15 amino acids. Trimming pared 0 bases from V and 5 bases from J, leaving 13 bases between. Looked up from germline, CDR1 is MNHEY and CDR2 is SVGAGI. The CDR3: CASSYSTRVGTEAFF. CDR3 nucleotides: TGTGCCAGCAGTTACTCGACCAGGGTCGGAACTGAAGCTTTCTTT.

This clone has a single count. The chain joins TRBV5-1 to TRBJ2-1; TRBD2 aligns across 9 bases. The trim removed 2 bases at V and 6 bases at J, leaving 6 bases unmatched. Germline V gene data show CDR1 as SGHRS and CDR2 as YFSETQ. The CDR3 has 15 residues. CDR3 sequence (DNA): TGCGCCAGCAGCTTTAACGGCGGGAGGGCCAATGAGCAGTTCTTC. Translating it yields CASSFNGGRANEQFF.

The V call is TRBV4-1, the J call TRBJ2-7; TRBD1 matches at 7 bases. J gave up 4 bases and V 3 bases, and 3 bases lay outside the gene matches. The V gene's germline CDR1 is MGHRA and CDR2 YSYEKL. CDR3 length: 13 amino acids. CDR3 bases: TGCGCCAGCAGCCAGACCAGGGGGTACGAGCAGTACTTC. Its translation: CASSQTRGYEQYF.

The V call is TRBV7-2, the J call TRBJ2-7; 13 bases are a match to TRBD2. The CDR3 is 16 residues long. Germline CDR1 is SGHTA and CDR2 is FQGNSA. J lost 5 bases, V lost 2 bases, and 6 bases had no gene match. CDR3 bases: TGTGCCAGCAGCTTACAAGGACTAGCGGGAGCCCACGAGCAGTACTTC. Translating it yields CASSLQGLAGAHEQYF.

This chain uses TRBV6-6 with TRBJ1-1, with D perhaps TRBD1 (6 bases). CDR1 and CDR2 (germline): MNHNY, SVGAGI (reference sequence). The V end was cut by 4 bases, the J end by 6 bases, with 12 bases between. The CDR3 has 13 amino acids. The CDR3 nucleotides are TGTGCCAGCAGTTCCCTGACAGGTTCTGAAGCTTTCTTT. Translation: CASSSLTGSEAFF.

V gene TRBV7-2 combines with J gene TRBJ2-1; D could derive from TRBD1 or TRBD2 (5 bases each). CDR1 SGHTA and CDR2 FQGNSA come from the germline V gene. The CDR3 runs to 15 residues. The V end was cut by 5 bases, the J end by 0 bases, with 11 bases between. The CDR3 DNA follows: TGTGCCAGCAGCCTGGGGGTCTCCTCCTACAATGAGCAGTTCTTC. Protein product: CASSLGVSSYNEQFF.

Many counts were recorded for this clone. This chain joins TRBV2 and TRBJ2-2; 11 positions match TRBD2. The V segment lost 4 bases and the J segment 4 bases; nucleotides outside the gene matches: 2. The CDR3 runs to 15 residues. Germline V gene sequence: CDR1 SNHLY, CDR2 FYNNEI. The CDR3 here is CASSGLAGPTGELFF. As DNA, the CDR3 is TGTGCCAGCAGTGGACTAGCGGGACCCACCGGGGAGCTGTTTTTT.

V usage is TRBV15 and J usage is TRBJ2-2; TRBD1 matches 8 bases. Germline V gene sequence: CDR1 LNHNV, CDR2 YYDKDF (reference sequence). CDR3 length equals 17 residues. V trimming: 0 bases; J trimming: 7 bases; junction bases outside the gene matches: 10. CDR3 DNA sequence: TGTGCCACCAGCAGAGATGAGGGACAGGTGGGTGTCGGGGAGCTGTTTTTT. It yields the protein CATSRDEGQVGVGELFF. Full variable domain (remainder filled in from reference TRBV15 and TRBJ2-2): DAMVIQNPRYQVTQFGKPVTLSCSQTLNHNVMYWYQQKSSQAPKLLFHYYDKDFNNEADTPDNFQSRRPNTSFCFLDIRSPGLGDTAMYLCATSRDEGQVGVGELFFGEGSRLTVL.

The V call is TRBV5-1, the J call TRBJ1-5; no clear D gene. The CDR3 sequence is 15 residues long. Germline V gene data show CDR1 as SGHRS and CDR2 as YFSETQ. The ends were cut back, 0 bases at V and 6 bases at J, with 13 bases in the middle. Here the CDR3 DNA reads TGCGCCAGCAGCTTGGGGATCGGATCCGTTCAGCCCCAGCATTTT. Residues: CASSLGIGSVQPQHF.

The table lists this clone with a few counts. This rearrangement joins TRBV11-2 to TRBJ1-1; maybe TRBD1 (6 bases). Trimming shortened V by 2 bases and J by 0 bases, and 10 bases separated the two germline ends. The CDR3 length is 15 residues. The germline V gene encodes CDR1 SGHAT and CDR2 FQNNGV. CDR3 nucleotides: TGTGCCAGCAGCTTATTTGGGGGCATGAACACTGAAGCTTTCTTT. Amino acid sequence: CASSLFGGMNTEAFF.